Following are 13 T cell receptor beta chains from one sample sequenced in a study of cytomegalovirus exposure and HLA in healthy donors. Amplification used 60 Vbeta primers and 13 Jbeta primers. The method was immunoSEQ multiplex PCR; TCRdb's version includes in-frame clones alone and lacks a portion of them. Counted here are fewer than 150,000 clones, around 75% occurring once; the ten biggest clones make up approximately 1.1%. The specimen was PBMCs. These receptors originate from a female donor in good health and CMV-seronegative.

This rearrangement joins TRBV4-2 to TRBJ2-5; no clear D gene. V lost 0 bases to trimming and J lost 5 bases, with 4 bases between them. CDR1 is LGHNA and CDR2 is YNFKEQ in the germline V gene. The CDR3 sequence is 12 residues long. CDR3 bases: TGTGCCAGCAGCCAAGATAGCGAGACCCAGTACTTC. This gives the protein CASSQDSETQYF.

The chain is built from TRBV2 and TRBJ2-7, with 12 bases identical to TRBD2. The CDR3 contains 16 residues. After removal of 6 bases from V and 6 bases from J, the junction contained 12 bases not matched to a gene. The germline V gene has CDR1 SNHLY and CDR2 FYNNEI. CDR3: CASSPEGLAGVPEQYF. The CDR3 coding sequence is TGTGCCAGCAGCCCAGAGGGACTAGCGGGTGTACCCGAGCAGTACTTC.

V gene TRBV6-5 combines with J gene TRBJ2-3; possibly TRBD1 for D (5 bases). The germline gives CDR1 MNHEY, CDR2 SVGAGI. CDR3 length equals 14 residues. Trimming took 7 bases from V and 2 from J, leaving 13 bases between them. Here the CDR3 reads CASTGAYPTDTQYF. The CDR3 DNA is TGTGCCAGCACTGGGGCGTACCCCACAGATACGCAGTATTTT.

This clone turned up a few times. In DNA, the CDR3 is TGTGCCAGAAGCCCCCCCCGGACATACTACGAGCAGTACTTC. Its protein product is CARSPPRTYYEQYF. The rearrangement joins TRBV5-3 to TRBJ2-7, with D possibly TRBD1 on 5 matching bases. TRBV5-3 is labeled an ORF, and its function is uncertain. Trimming removed 4 bases from V and 3 bases from J, with 14 bases in between. The CDR3 consists of 14 residues.

The chain joins TRBV11-2 to TRBJ2-1, with D possibly matching TRBD1 (5 bases). The V and J ends lost 4 bases and 4 bases respectively, with 11 bases between them. The CDR3 is 14 amino acids. Germline lookup yields CDR1 SGHAT and CDR2 FQNNGV. CDR3 bases: TGTGCCAGCAGCTCGCGACAGAGTTACAATGAGCAGTTCTTC. This sequence encodes CASSSRQSYNEQFF. Together with reference TRBV11-2 and TRBJ2-1, the CDR3 gives the full variable domain: EAGVAQSPRYKIIEKRQSVAFWCNPISGHATLYWYQQILGQGPKLLIQFQNNGVVDDSQLPKDRFSAERLKGVDSTLKIQPAKLEDSAVYLCASSSRQSYNEQFFGPGTRLTVL.

The chain uses TRBV7-6 and TRBJ1-4, with 8 bases aligning to TRBD1. This CDR3 comprises 17 residues. Losses at the gene ends were 1 base for V and 0 bases for J; bases not matched to a gene: 4. CDR1 is SGHVS and CDR2 is FNYEAQ in the germline V gene. In nucleotides, the CDR3 is TGTGCCAGCAGCTTAGTCTGGACAGGGTCAACTAATGAAAAACTGTTTTTT. It is translated as CASSLVWTGSTNEKLFF.

V is TRBV19 and J is TRBJ2-1; 10 bases agree with TRBD2. The ends lost 6 bases at V and 9 bases at J; junction bases unmatched: 8. Germline V gene sequence: CDR1 LNHDA, CDR2 SQIVND (reference sequence). This CDR3 spans 14 amino acids. This CDR3 reads CASRPLAGEGEQFF. The CDR3 DNA sequence: TGTGCCAGTAGACCTCTAGCGGGAGAAGGTGAGCAGTTCTTC.

The V call is TRBV13, the J call TRBJ1-2, with D perhaps TRBD1 (5 bases). The CDR3 contains 15 residues. Germline V gives CDR1 PRHDT, CDR2 FYEKMQ (reference sequence). Trimming left V 6 bases short and J 0 bases short, with 14 bases between. The CDR3 coding sequence is TGTGCCAGCAGTTACGGCAGGGCCACTAACTATGGCTACACCTTC. It specifies CASSYGRATNYGYTF.

The chain combines TRBV7-9 with TRBJ2-2; D is unresolved. The CDR3 has 15 residues. V was clipped by 2 bases and J by 4 bases, with 11 bases between them. The germline V gene has CDR1 SEHNR and CDR2 FQNEAQ (reference sequence). CDR3: CASSLNLYPTGELFF. For the CDR3, the DNA is TGTGCCAGCAGCTTAAATCTCTATCCCACCGGGGAGCTGTTTTTT.

The chain combines TRBV7-9 with TRBJ2-1; maybe TRBD1 (6 bases). CDR1 is SEHNR and CDR2 is FQNEAQ in the germline V gene (reference sequence). This CDR3 has 15 amino acids. V lost 5 bases to trimming and J lost 2 bases, with 13 bases between them. CDR3 DNA sequence: TGTGCCAGCAGCCCTCGACAGGTAACCTACAATGAGCAGTTCTTC. It specifies CASSPRQVTYNEQFF.

V gene TRBV7-9 combines with J gene TRBJ2-7; D perhaps matches TRBD2 (6 bases). The CDR3 sequence is 12 residues long. V lost 3 bases and J lost 6, with 9 bases in between. CDR1 is SEHNR, CDR2 FQNEAQ, per germline (reference sequence). The CDR3 DNA is TGTGCCAGCAGCTTGGAGGGTGGCGAGCAGTACTTC. This codes for CASSLEGGEQYF.

The chain joins TRBV4-2 to TRBJ1-3, with 9 bases identical to TRBD1. Per the germline V gene, CDR1 is LGHNA and CDR2 is YNFKEQ. This CDR3 comprises 13 residues. Unmatched junction bases numbered 3, after V lost 4 bases and J lost 8 bases. The CDR3 bases are TGTGCCAGCAGCCGGGACAGGGAGGACACCATATATTTT. Translated: CASSRDREDTIYF.

The chain employs TRBV14 and TRBJ1-3; perhaps TRBD1 as D (5 bases). The CDR3 covers 16 residues. CDR1 is SGHDN, CDR2 FVKESK, per germline. Trimming removed 3 bases at V and 2 bases at J, with 14 bases between. CDR3 amino acids: CASSQGRRGTGNTIYF. CDR3 nucleotide sequence: TGTGCCAGCAGCCAGGGTAGAAGGGGAACTGGAAACACCATATATTTT. The variable domain in full, with the rest retrieved from reference TRBV14 and TRBJ1-3, is EAGVTQFPSHSVIEKGQTVTLRCDPISGHDNLYWYRRVMGKEIKFLLHFVKESKQDESGMPNNRFLAERTGGTYSTLKVQPAELEDSGVYFCASSQGRRGTGNTIYFGEGSWLTVV.